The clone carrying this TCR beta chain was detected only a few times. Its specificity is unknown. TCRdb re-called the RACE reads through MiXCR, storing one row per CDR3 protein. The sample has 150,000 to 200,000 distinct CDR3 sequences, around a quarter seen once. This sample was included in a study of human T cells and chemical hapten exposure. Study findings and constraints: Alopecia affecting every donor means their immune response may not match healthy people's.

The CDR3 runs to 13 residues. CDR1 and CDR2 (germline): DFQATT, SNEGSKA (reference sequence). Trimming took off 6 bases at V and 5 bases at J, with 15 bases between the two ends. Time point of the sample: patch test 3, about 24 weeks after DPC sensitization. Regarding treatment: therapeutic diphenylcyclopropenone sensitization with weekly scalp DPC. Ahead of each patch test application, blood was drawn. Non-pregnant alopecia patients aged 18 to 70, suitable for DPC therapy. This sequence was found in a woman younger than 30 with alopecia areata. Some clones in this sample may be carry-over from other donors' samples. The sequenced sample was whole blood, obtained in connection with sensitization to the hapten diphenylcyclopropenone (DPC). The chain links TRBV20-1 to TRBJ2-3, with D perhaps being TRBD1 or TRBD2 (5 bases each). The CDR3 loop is CSATGPRGDTQYF. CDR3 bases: TGCAGTGCAACAGGCCCGAGGGGAGATACGCAGTATTTT.